The clone carrying this T cell receptor beta chain was counted a single time. What it binds is unknown. The sample belongs to a study of T cells in localized non-small cell lung cancer. Findings and limits, study-wide: Uninvolved nearby lung showed the greatest T cell clonality, exceeding that found in tumor.

Assay used: immunoSEQ multiplex PCR; TCRdb lists only in-frame clones, some missing. Altogether about 34,000 clones are present, roughly 80% being singletons, with the ten largest covering 33%. Germline assignment: CDR1 SGHTA and CDR2 FQGTGA. The length of the CDR3 is 14 residues. V shed 6 bases and J 3 bases; nucleotides not matched to a gene: 4. The TCR sequence derives from a male donor aged 60 or older with stage II squamous cell lung carcinoma. Material: peripheral blood, obtained before any cancer treatment. The rearrangement uses TRBV7-3 and TRBJ2-2, with TRBD1 matching over 7 bases. CDR3 sequence (DNA): TGTGCCAGCAGTCGGGACAGATACACCGGGGAGCTGTTTTTT. It specifies CASSRDRYTGELFF.